Listed below are T cell receptor beta chains from one sample, sequenced in a study of graft-versus-host responses after intestinal transplantation. Libraries were prepared by immunoSEQ multiplex PCR; TCRdb keeps only in-frame clonotypes and omits some of them. The repertoire has 75,000 to 90,000 clones, about 89% of them found once; the top ten carry roughly 0.31%. Antigen specificity for these receptors is unknown. Sequences were derived from unstimulated CD4+ T cells sorted from spleen or lymph node cells, sampled before intestinal transplant. The receptors shown here come from a human donor who received an intestinal transplant. CDR3s include the opening cysteine and the closing phenylalanine or tryptophan. The D gene is left open where the match is weak. Not every row has a clone size; where given, it reads once, few, many or a size class.

v_gene	d_gene	j_gene	abundance	CDR3nt	CDR3aa
TRBV7-7	TRBD1	TRBJ2-7	-	TGTGCTAGCAGCTTTACCGGGACAGGGGGCTACGAGCAGTACTTC	CASSFTGTGGYEQYF
TRBV25-1	-	TRBJ2-3	few	TGTGCCAGCAGTGAAGCCCCCACGGGGGCAGATACGCAGTATTTT	CASSEAPTGADTQYF
TRBV5-5	-	TRBJ1-2	-	TGTGCCAGCAGCTTGGACTACGGGGGTCCCTATGGCTACACCTTC	CASSLDYGGPYGYTF
TRBV20-1	-	TRBJ2-5	once	TGCAGTGCTCACAGGGAAGAGACCCAGTACTTC	CSAHREETQYF
TRBV5-1	-	TRBJ1-1	-	TGCGCCAGCAGCTCACAGGGTGGTGGGGTCCTCAACACTGAAGCTTTCTTT	CASSSQGGGVLNTEAFF
TRBV28	TRBD1	TRBJ1-5	-	TGTGCCAGCAGTCTCGACAGGGGCAATCAGCCCCAGCATTTT	CASSLDRGNQPQHF
TRBV18	TRBD1	TRBJ2-7	-	TGTGCCAGCTCACCACCTCAGACAGGGAACCTCTACGAGCAGTACTTC	CASSPPQTGNLYEQYF
TRBV9	-	TRBJ2-2	-	TGTGCCAGCAGCGCTATCTCCACCGGGGAGCTGTTTTTT	CASSAISTGELFF
TRBV5-1	-	TRBJ2-7	-	TGCGCCAGCAGCGAAAACCCACTCTACGAGCAGTACTTC	CASSENPLYEQYF
TRBV27	-	TRBJ1-2	-	TGTGCCAGCAGTTTATCCCGGGGAAATAGCTATGGCTACACCTTC	CASSLSRGNSYGYTF
TRBV15	TRBD1	TRBJ2-7	-	TGTGCCACCAGCGCCAGGACAGGGTCTCCTGTCGAGCAGTACTTC	CATSARTGSPVEQYF
TRBV2	TRBD1	TRBJ1-2	-	TGTGCCAGCAGTGAACAGGGGGAGATCTATGGCTACACCTTC	CASSEQGEIYGYTF
TRBV29-1	-	TRBJ1-2	-	TGCAGCGTTTCATCCAGGGGCGAGTATGGCTACACCTTC	CSVSSRGEYGYTF
TRBV27	TRBD2	TRBJ2-1	-	TGTGCCAGCGGCGGGACTAGCGGGCAGAGCTCCTACAATGAGCAGTTCTTC	CASGGTSGQSSYNEQFF
TRBV18	-	TRBJ1-2	-	TGTGCCAGCTCACCGGGCCCCAACTATGGCTACACCTTC	CASSPGPNYGYTF
TRBV15	-	TRBJ1-1	-	TGTGCCACCAGCAGTACATATATGAACACTGAAGCTTTCTTT	CATSSTYMNTEAFF
TRBV29-1	TRBD2	TRBJ2-3	-	TGCAGCGTTGATAGTAGCGGGACCGTGCGGGCGCAGTATTTT	CSVDSSGTVRAQYF
TRBV28	-	TRBJ2-1	-	TGTGCCAGCAGTTCCTACAGGGACCCCTCTTACAATGAGCAGTTCTTC	CASSSYRDPSYNEQFF